The sequence of this T cell receptor beta chain was determined in a study of T cell responses to AZD1222 COVID-19 vaccine. The CDR3 is 15 residues long. The germline V and J ends were trimmed by 3 bases and 4 bases, with 14 bases remaining between them. Per germline, CDR1 MNHNS and CDR2 SASEGT. Whole-study findings and limits: Possibly, clonal diversity was underestimated; donors were largely white British and included more females.

In its sample, this clone was seen once. Its specificity is not known. Profiled with immunoSEQ multiplex PCR; TCRdb holds only in-frame clones, not every one. The sample consists of roughly 180,000 clones, just over 90% of them appearing once. The chain combines TRBV6-1 with TRBJ2-3; D not certain. The TCR originated in an adult who received the AZD1222 COVID-19 vaccine. This specimen was peripheral blood, taken 28 days after the second AZD1222 dose. Written as DNA, the CDR3 is TGTGCCAGCAGTGACCCGCCCGGAAATTCAGATACGCAGTATTTT. It specifies CASSDPPGNSDTQYF.